Sequencing of this T cell receptor beta chain was carried out in a study of T cell clones after liver transplantation. TCRdb's copy holds only in-frame clones and misses some; the assay was immunoSEQ multiplex PCR. Of under 150,000 clones in the sample, around nine tenths were seen once. Germline loops: CDR1 LNHDA, CDR2 SQIVND (reference sequence). CDR3 length: 17 amino acids. The V gene lost 3 bases and the J gene lost 3 bases, with 19 bases spanning the gap. The sequence came from a human patient who received a liver transplant. Part of the T cells may come from the graft donor. The sample consisted of CD4+ T cells from blood, taken 12 months after liver transplant. The chain combines TRBV19 with TRBJ2-3; D may correspond to TRBD1 or TRBD2 (6 bases each). CDR3 amino acids: CASSIRPEGGWTDTQYF. CDR3 in DNA: TGTGCCAGTAGTATCCGCCCTGAAGGGGGGTGGACAGATACGCAGTATTTT.